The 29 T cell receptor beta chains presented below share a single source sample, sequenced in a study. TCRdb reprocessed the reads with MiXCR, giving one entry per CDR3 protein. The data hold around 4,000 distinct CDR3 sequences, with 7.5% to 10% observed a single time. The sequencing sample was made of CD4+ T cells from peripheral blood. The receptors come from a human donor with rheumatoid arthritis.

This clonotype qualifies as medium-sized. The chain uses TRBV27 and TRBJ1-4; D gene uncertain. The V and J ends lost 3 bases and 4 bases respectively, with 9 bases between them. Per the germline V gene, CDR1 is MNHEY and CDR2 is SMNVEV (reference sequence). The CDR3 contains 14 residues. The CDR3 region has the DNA TGTGCCAGCAGTTTCGGAGACGGTAATGAAAAACTGTTTTTT. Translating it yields CASSFGDGNEKLFF.

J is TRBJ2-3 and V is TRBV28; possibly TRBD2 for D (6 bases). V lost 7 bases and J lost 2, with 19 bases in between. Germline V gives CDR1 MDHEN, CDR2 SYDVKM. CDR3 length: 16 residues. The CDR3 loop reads CASIKGGNSFTDTQYF. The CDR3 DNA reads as TGTGCCAGCATCAAAGGAGGGAACTCCTTCACAGATACGCAGTATTTT. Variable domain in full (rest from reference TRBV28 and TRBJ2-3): DVKVTQSSRYLVKRTGEKVFLECVQDMDHENMFWYRQDPGLGLRLIYFSYDVKMKEKGDIPEGYSVSREKKERFSLILESASTNQTSMYLCASIKGGNSFTDTQYFGPGTRLTVL.

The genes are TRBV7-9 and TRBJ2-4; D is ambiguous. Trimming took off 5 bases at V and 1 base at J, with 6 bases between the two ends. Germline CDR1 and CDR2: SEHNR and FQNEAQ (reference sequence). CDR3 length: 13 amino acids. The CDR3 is CASSPAAKNIQYF. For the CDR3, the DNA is TGTGCCAGCAGCCCGGCCGCCAAAAACATTCAGTACTTC.

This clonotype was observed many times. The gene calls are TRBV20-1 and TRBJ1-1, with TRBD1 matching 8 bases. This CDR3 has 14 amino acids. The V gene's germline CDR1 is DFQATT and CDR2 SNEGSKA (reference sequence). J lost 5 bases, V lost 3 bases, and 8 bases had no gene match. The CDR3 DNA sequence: TGCAGTGCTAGGGGACAGGACTCGGAGACTGAAGCTTTCTTT. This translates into CSARGQDSETEAFF.

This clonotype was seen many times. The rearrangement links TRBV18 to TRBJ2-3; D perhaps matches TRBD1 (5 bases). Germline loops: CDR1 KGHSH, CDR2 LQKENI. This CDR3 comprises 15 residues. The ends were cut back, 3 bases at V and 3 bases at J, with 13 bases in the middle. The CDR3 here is CASSPEQGFTDTQYF. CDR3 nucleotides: TGTGCCAGCTCACCGGAGCAGGGTTTTACAGATACGCAGTATTTT.

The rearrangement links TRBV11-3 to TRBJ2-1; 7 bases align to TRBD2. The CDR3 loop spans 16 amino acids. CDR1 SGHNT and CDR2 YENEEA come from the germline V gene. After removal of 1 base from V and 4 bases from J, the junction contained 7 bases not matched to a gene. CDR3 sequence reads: CASSLAASGLYNEQFF. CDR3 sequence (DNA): TGTGCCAGCAGCTTAGCAGCTAGCGGATTATACAATGAGCAGTTCTTC.

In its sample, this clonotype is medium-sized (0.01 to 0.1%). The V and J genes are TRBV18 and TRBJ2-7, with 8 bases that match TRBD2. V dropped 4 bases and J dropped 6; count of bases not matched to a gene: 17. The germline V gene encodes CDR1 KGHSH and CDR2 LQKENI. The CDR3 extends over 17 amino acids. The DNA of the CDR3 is TGTGCCAGCTCACAATTCGAATCTACAGTGGCGGGGGGCGAGCAGTACTTC. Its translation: CASSQFESTVAGGEQYF.

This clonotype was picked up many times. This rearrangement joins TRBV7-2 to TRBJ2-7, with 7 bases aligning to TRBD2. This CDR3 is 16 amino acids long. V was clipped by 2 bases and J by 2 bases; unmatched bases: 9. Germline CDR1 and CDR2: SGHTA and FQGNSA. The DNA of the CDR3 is TGTGCCAGCAGCTTATGGGAGGGAGGGCCGGCCTACGAGCAGTACTTC. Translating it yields CASSLWEGGPAYEQYF.

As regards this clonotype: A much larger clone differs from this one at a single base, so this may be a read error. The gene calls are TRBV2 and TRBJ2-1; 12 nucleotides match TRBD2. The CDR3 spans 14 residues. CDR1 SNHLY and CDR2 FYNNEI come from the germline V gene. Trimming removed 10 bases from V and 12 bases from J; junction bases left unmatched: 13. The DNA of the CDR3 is TGTGCCAACAGGGAGACTAGCGGGGGAAAATGGCAGTTCTTC. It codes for CANRETSGGKWQFF.

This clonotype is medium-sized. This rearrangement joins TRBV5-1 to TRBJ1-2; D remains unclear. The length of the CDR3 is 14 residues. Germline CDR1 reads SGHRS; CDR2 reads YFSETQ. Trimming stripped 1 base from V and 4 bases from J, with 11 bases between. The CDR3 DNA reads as TGCGCCAGCAGCTTGATCGCACGAACCTATGGCTACACCTTC. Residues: CASSLIARTYGYTF.

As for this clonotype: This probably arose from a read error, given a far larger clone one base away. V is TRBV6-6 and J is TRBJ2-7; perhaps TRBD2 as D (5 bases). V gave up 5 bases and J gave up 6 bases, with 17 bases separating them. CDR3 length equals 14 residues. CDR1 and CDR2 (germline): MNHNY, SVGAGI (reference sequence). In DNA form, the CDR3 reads TGTGCCAGCAGTGACCCCCGGGGTTCGGGCGAGCAGTACTTC. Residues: CASSDPRGSGEQYF.

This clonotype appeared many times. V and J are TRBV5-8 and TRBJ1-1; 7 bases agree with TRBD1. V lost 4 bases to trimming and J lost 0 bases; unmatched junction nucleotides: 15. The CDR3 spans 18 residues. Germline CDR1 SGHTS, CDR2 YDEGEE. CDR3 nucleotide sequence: TGTGCCAGCAGCCCGGCGGTTACAGGGGACCCGATGAACACTGAAGCTTTCTTT. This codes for CASSPAVTGDPMNTEAFF.

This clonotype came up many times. The CDR3 spells CSVVTSGTRETQYF. The CDR3 DNA is TGCAGCGTTGTTACTAGCGGGACCCGAGAGACCCAGTACTTC. The chain recombines TRBV29-1 with TRBJ2-5, with TRBD2 matching 10 bases. CDR3 size: 14 residues. Per germline, CDR1 SQVTM and CDR2 ANQGSEA. Trimming removed 4 bases from V and 4 bases from J; junction bases left unmatched: 6.

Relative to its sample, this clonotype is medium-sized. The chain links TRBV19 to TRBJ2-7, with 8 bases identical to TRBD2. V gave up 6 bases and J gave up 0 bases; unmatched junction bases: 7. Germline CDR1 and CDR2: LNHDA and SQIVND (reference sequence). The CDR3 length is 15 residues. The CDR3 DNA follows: TGTGCCAGTAGCCGACTAGCGCAGAGCTCCTACGAGCAGTACTTC. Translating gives CASSRLAQSSYEQYF.

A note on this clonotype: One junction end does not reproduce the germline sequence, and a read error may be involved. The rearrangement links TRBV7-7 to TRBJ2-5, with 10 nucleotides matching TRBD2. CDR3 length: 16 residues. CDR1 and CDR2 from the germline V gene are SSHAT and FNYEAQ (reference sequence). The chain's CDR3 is CASNLGSSGSGETQYF. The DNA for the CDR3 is TGTGCTAGCAACTTAGGTTCTAGCGGGAGTGGGGAGACCCAGTACTTC.

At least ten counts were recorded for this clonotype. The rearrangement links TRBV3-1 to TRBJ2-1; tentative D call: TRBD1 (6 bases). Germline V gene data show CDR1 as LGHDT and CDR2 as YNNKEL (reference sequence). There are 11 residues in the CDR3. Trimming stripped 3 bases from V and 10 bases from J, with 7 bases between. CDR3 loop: CASSHGQEQFF. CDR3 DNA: TGTGCCAGCAGCCATGGACAGGAGCAGTTCTTC.

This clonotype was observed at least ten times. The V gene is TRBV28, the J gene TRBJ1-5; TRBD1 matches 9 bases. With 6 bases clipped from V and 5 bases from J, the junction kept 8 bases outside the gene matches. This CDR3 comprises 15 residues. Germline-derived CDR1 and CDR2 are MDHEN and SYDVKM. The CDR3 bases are TGTGCCAGCAGCCTTCCGGGACAGGGTTATCAGCCCCAGCATTTT. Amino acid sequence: CASSLPGQGYQPQHF. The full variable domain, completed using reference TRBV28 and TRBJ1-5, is DVKVTQSSRYLVKRTGEKVFLECVQDMDHENMFWYRQDPGLGLRLIYFSYDVKMKEKGDIPEGYSVSREKKERFSLILESASTNQTSMYLCASSLPGQGYQPQHFGDGTRLSIL.

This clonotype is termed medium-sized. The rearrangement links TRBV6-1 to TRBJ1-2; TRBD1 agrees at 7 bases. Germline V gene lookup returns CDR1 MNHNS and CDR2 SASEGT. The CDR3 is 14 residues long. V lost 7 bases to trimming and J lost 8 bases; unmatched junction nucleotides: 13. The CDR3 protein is CASNRGTDHGGYTF. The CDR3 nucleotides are TGTGCCAGCAATCGCGGGACAGACCACGGGGGCTACACCTTC.

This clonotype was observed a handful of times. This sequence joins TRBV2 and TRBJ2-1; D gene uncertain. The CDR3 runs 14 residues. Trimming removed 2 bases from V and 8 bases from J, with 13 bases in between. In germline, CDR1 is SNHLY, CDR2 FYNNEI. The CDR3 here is CASSERAVIDEQFF. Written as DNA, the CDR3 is TGTGCCAGCAGTGAACGGGCCGTCATCGATGAGCAGTTCTTC.

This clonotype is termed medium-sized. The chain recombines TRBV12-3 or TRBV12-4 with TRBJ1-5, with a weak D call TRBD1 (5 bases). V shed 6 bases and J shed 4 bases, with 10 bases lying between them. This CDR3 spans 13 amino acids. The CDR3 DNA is TGTGCCAGCAGCCGGGACGGTAATCAGCCCCAGCATTTT. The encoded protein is CASSRDGNQPQHF.

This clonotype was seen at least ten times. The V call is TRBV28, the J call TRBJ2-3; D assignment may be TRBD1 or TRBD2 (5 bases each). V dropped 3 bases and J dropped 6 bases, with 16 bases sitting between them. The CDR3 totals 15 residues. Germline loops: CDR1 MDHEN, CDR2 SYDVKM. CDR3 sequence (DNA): TGTGCCAGCAGTTTTCCCGGGGCTCTAACCGATACGCAGTATTTT. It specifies CASSFPGALTDTQYF.

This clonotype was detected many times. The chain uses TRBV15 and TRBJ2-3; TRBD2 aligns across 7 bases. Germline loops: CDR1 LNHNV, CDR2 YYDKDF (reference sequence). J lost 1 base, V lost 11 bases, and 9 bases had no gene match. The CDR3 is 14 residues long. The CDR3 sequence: CAASSREGTDTQYF. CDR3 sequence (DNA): TGTGCCGCATCCTCCCGGGAGGGCACAGATACGCAGTATTTT.

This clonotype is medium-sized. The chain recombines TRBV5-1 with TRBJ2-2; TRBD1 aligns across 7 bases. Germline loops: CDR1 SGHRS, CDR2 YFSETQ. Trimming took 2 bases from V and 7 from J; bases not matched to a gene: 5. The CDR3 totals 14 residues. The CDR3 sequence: CASSFLGGGGELFF. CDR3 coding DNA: TGCGCCAGCAGCTTCTTAGGGGGCGGCGGGGAGCTGTTTTTT.

The CDR3 region has the DNA TGTGCCACCAGTGATTTGCACCGATACAATGAGCAGTTCTTC. This translates into CATSDLHRYNEQFF. V is TRBV24-1 and J is TRBJ2-1; unclear D gene. With 0 bases removed from V and 4 bases from J, the gap between germline ends came to 6 bases. Germline assignment: CDR1 KGHDR and CDR2 SFDVKD. This CDR3 is built from 14 residues.

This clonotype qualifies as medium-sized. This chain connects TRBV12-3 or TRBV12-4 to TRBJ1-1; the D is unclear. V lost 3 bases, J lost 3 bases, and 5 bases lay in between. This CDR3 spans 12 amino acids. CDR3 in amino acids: CASSFSHTEAFF. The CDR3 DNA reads TGTGCCAGCAGTTTCAGTCACACTGAAGCTTTCTTT.

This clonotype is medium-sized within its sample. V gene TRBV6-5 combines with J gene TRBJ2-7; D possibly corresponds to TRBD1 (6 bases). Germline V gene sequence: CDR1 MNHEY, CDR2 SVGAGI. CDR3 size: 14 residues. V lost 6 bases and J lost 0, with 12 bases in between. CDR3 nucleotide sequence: TGTGCCAGCAGGCCCGGGACACACTCCTACGAGCAGTACTTC. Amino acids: CASRPGTHSYEQYF.

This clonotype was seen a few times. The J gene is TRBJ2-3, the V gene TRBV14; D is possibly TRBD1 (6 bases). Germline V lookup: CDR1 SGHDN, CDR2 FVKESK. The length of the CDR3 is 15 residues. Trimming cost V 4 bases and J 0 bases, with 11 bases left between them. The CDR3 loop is CASSPGQFSTDTQYF. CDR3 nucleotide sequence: TGTGCCAGCAGCCCCGGACAGTTTAGCACAGATACGCAGTATTTT.

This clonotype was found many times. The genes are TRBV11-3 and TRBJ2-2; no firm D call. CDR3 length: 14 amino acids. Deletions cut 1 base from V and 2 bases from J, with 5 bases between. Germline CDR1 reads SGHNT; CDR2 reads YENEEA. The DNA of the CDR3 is TGTGCCAGCAGCTTAGCCGGAAACACCGGGGAGCTGTTTTTT. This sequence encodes CASSLAGNTGELFF. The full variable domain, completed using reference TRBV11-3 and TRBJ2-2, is EAGVVQSPRYKIIEKKQPVAFWCNPISGHNTLYWYLQNLGQGPELLIRYENEEAVDDSQLPKDRFSAERLKGVDSTLKIQPAELGDSAVYLCASSLAGNTGELFFGEGSRLTVL.

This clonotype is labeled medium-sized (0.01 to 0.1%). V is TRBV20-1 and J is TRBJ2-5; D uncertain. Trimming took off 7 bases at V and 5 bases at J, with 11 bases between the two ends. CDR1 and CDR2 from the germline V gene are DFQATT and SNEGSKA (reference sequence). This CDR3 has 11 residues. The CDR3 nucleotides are TGCAGTGTTAGGCCCGGCGAGACCCAGTACTTC. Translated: CSVRPGETQYF.